The rows below give T cell receptor beta chains drawn from one sample of a study of T cell repertoires in cytomegalovirus infection. Using its own MiXCR run on the reads, TCRdb lists one record per CDR3 protein. The sample contains approximately 170,000 distinct CDR3 sequences, roughly 15% of which appear only once. The sample taken for sequencing was CD8+ T cells from PBMCs. The receptors here all came from a human donor in good health (CMV status not recorded). Some clones in this sample may be carry-over from other donors' samples. Each CDR3 is given with its conserved first and last residue. Each record gives: D gene, clone size, J gene, V gene, CDR3 protein, CDR3 DNA. A D gene is named only where the DNA matches it firmly. Size is stated for part of the rows, as once, few or many counts, or as a class when the clone is expanded.

>.|.|TRBJ2-7|TRBV7-2
CASSLDYRAEQYF
TGTGCCAGCAGCTTAGATTACAGGGCCGAGCAGTACTTC
>TRBD1|.|TRBJ2-5|TRBV7-2
CASSLAPRDRLQETQYF
TGTGCCAGCAGCTTAGCCCCCCGGGACAGACTTCAAGAGACCCAGTACTTC
>.|.|TRBJ1-2|TRBV7-3
CACLRPYGYTF
TGTGCCTGCCTGAGGCCCTATGGCTACACCTTC
>TRBD2|.|TRBJ2-1|TRBV6-1
CASSGSTSGVSSYNEQFF
TGTGCCAGCAGTGGTTCGACTAGCGGGGTGAGCTCCTACAATGAGCAGTTCTTC
>.|few|TRBJ1-2|TRBV25-1
CASSELGRNGYTF
TGTGCCAGCAGTGAATTAGGCCGAAATGGCTACACCTTC
>TRBD1|.|TRBJ2-5|TRBV29-1
CSVEHWTGELETQYF
TGCAGCGTTGAACACTGGACAGGCGAGCTCGAGACCCAGTACTTC
>TRBD1|.|TRBJ2-2|TRBV6-4
CASSDSNTGGTGELFF
TGTGCCAGCAGTGACTCGAACACAGGGGGGACCGGGGAGCTGTTTTTT
>TRBD2|few|TRBJ2-3|TRBV12-3/TRBV12-4
CASSKPLAGGPDTQYF
TGTGCCAGCAGCAAACCACTAGCGGGGGGGCCAGATACGCAGTATTTT
>.|many|TRBJ2-7|TRBV7-2
CASSLAGGGYEQYF
TGTGCCAGCAGCTTGGCCGGAGGGGGTTACGAGCAGTACTTC
>TRBD1|few|TRBJ2-5|TRBV6-1
CASSVRGTEQETQYF
TGTGCCAGCAGTGTTCGAGGGACAGAGCAAGAGACCCAGTACTTC
>.|once|TRBJ2-3|TRBV27
CASSLSKQPRPDTQYF
TGTGCCAGCAGTTTATCGAAGCAGCCCCGGCCAGATACGCAGTATTTT
>TRBD1|.|TRBJ2-5|TRBV6-5
CASTARTGGETQYF
TGTGCCAGCACCGCCCGGACAGGGGGAGAGACCCAGTACTTC
>.|few|TRBJ2-1|TRBV7-2
CASSLVGGEQFF
TGTGCCAGCAGCTTAGTAGGTGGTGAGCAGTTCTTC